This T cell receptor (beta chain) appears in the sequencing data of a study of T-cell reconstitution after alpha-beta-depleted transplantation in children. Unique molecular identifiers were used in preparing the TCRbeta library. TCRdb fed the PCR reads into MiXCR, producing one record per CDR3 protein. The data contain about 460,000 distinct CDR3 sequences, 9.5% to 15% of them singletons. The V gene end was trimmed by 2 bases and the J gene end by 2 bases; junction bases not matched to a gene: 9. Germline V gives CDR1 SGHTA, CDR2 FQGNSA. CDR3 size: 17 residues. The J gene is TRBJ2-5, the V gene TRBV7-2; 9 bases agree with TRBD2. The receptor's source is a human donor who donated a stem cell graft to a child with combined immunodeficiency. The material sequenced was PBMCs from the stem cell graft donor, taken from the stem cell graft. The CDR3 loop reads CASSLRGGLAGQETQYF. The CDR3 DNA reads as TGTGCCAGCAGCTTACGGGGCGGGCTAGCGGGGCAAGAGACCCAGTACTTC.